Listed below are T cell receptor beta chains from one sample, sequenced in a study of response to subunit inactivated influenza vaccine. MiXCR, run by TCRdb on the RT-PCR reads, gives a single entry per CDR3 protein. The sample holds approximately 530,000 distinct CDR3 sequences; approximately 7.7% are singletons and the top ten take about 12%. Sequencing was performed on PBMCs from blood, taken roughly 24 months after vaccination. Source of these receptors: a man between 50 and 69 years old who received an inactivated influenza vaccine. The CDR3 runs from the conserved cysteine through the conserved F or W. A D gene is named only where the DNA matches it firmly. Where a row states a size, it is once, few, many or the class of an expanded clone; other rows omit it.

v_call	d_call	clone_size	j_call	cdr3_nt	cdr3_aa
TRBV4-3	-	few	TRBJ1-2	TGCGCCAGCAGCCAAGACCGAGGGGCCTATGGCTACACCTTC	CASSQDRGAYGYTF
TRBV20-1	-	few	TRBJ1-1	TGCAGTGCTAGGGGGGGGCAGACTGAAGCTTTCTTT	CSARGGQTEAFF
TRBV23-1	-	many	TRBJ2-3	TGCGCCAGCAGGGGAGGAGGGACAGATACGCAGTATTTT	CASRGGGTDTQYF
TRBV5-8	TRBD1	few	TRBJ1-2	TGTGCCAGCAGCGTAACAACCGGGACAGTCGTCCGCGGCTACACCTTC	CASSVTTGTVVRGYTF
TRBV4-2	-	-	TRBJ2-7	TGTGCCAGCAGCCAAGAGAGGGGAGAATACGAGCAGTACTTC	CASSQERGEYEQYF
TRBV5-1	TRBD2	few	TRBJ2-3	TGCGCCAGCACCCCGGGACTAGCGGGAGCAGATACGCAGTATTTT	CASTPGLAGADTQYF
TRBV29-1	TRBD1	-	TRBJ2-5	TGCAGCGCCCCGTCCGGGACAGGGGGCCGAGAGACCCAGTACTTC	CSAPSGTGGRETQYF
TRBV12-3/TRBV12-4	-	few	TRBJ2-4	TGTGCCAGCAGTTTAGCGGGGGGGGGCTTATTCATTCAGTACTTC	CASSLAGGGLFIQYF
TRBV7-2	-	-	TRBJ1-1	TGTGCCAGCAGCTTAGCGCACACTGAAGCTTTCTTT	CASSLAHTEAFF
TRBV7-9	-	many	TRBJ2-3	TGTGCCAGCAGCGTTACTATACGACCGGCGGCAGATACGCAGTATTTT	CASSVTIRPAADTQYF
TRBV3-1	-	-	TRBJ2-5	TGTGCCAGCAGCCCCATGTTGGAGACCCAGTACTTC	CASSPMLETQYF
TRBV12-3/TRBV12-4	TRBD1	many	TRBJ2-7	TGTGCCAGCAGTTCAAGACAGGGAGACGAGCAGTACTTC	CASSSRQGDEQYF
TRBV6-2/TRBV6-3	-	-	TRBJ2-5	TGTGCCAGCAGTTACTCCGGCCTCAAGCGGGAGACCCAGTACTTC	CASSYSGLKRETQYF
TRBV4-1	-	few	TRBJ2-2	TGCGCCAGCAGCCAGTTCGAAAGGACCGGGGAGCTGTTTTTT	CASSQFERTGELFF